This T cell receptor (beta chain) emerged from a study of T cell changes during pregnancy in multiple sclerosis. Germline CDR1 SNHLY, CDR2 FYNNEI. The germline V and J ends were trimmed by 5 bases and 6 bases, with 22 bases remaining between them. This CDR3 has 16 amino acids. Method: immunoSEQ multiplex PCR; TCRdb's copy keeps in-frame clones and lacks some. The sample records approximately 83,000 clones, 90% to 95% being singletons. The specimen comprised peripheral blood, sampled in the first trimester of pregnancy. V and J are TRBV2 and TRBJ1-2; D unresolved. This clonotype originated in a female donor with multiple sclerosis, enrolled in a pregnancy study. CDR3 region: CASSHRISDRVNGYTF. CDR3 in DNA: TGTGCCAGCAGTCATCGAATAAGCGACCGAGTGAATGGCTACACCTTC.